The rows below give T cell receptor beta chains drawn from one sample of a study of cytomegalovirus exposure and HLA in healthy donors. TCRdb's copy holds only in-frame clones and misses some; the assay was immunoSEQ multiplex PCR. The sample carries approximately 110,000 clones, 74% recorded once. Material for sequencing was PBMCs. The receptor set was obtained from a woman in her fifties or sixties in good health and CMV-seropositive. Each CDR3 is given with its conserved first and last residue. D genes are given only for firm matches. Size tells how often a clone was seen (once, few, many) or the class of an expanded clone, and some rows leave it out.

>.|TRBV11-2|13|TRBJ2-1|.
TGTGCCAGCAGCTTAGCTTCCTACAATGAGCAGTTCTTC
CASSLASYNEQFF
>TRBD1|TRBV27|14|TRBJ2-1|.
TGTGCCAGCAGCCGATGGACAGGAGACAATGAGCAGTTCTTC
CASSRWTGDNEQFF
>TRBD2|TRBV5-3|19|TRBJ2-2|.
TGTGCCAGAAGAGCCCGTGGGACTAGCGGGGGCCCGTGCACCGGGGAGCTGTTTTTT
CARRARGTSGGPCTGELFF
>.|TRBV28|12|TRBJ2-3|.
TGTGCCAGCAGTTTTGCGGGGGCTTCCCCGTATTTT
CASSFAGASPYF
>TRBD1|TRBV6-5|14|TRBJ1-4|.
TGTGCCAGCAGTTGGACAGGGTCGCGGGAAAAACTGTTTTTT
CASSWTGSREKLFF
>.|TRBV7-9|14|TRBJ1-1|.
TGTGCCAGCAGCCTACAGGCAGGAGATACTGAAGCTTTCTTT
CASSLQAGDTEAFF
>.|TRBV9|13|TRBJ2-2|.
TGTGCCAGCAGTTTCGCGAACACCGGGGAGCTGTTTTTT
CASSFANTGELFF
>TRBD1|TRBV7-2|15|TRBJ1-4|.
TGTGCCAGCAGCTCGCGGACAGGTCAGGCCGAAAAACTGTTTTTT
CASSSRTGQAEKLFF
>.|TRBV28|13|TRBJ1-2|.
TGTGCCAGCAGTTTAGGGGGCAACTATGGCTACACCTTC
CASSLGGNYGYTF
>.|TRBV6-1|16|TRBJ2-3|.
TGTGCCAGCAGTGAAGCCCGACTACTTCTCACAGATACGCAGTATTTT
CASSEARLLLTDTQYF
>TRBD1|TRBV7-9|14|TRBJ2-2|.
TGTGCCAGCACCCAGGGGGCTTACACCGGGGAGCTGTTTTTT
CASTQGAYTGELFF
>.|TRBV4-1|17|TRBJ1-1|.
TGCGCCAGCAGCCTAACCGGGACCCTCGGGAGGAACACTGAAGCTTTCTTT
CASSLTGTLGRNTEAFF
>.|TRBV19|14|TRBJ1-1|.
TGTGCCAGTAGCCCTTTACTATTGAACACTGAAGCTTTCTTT
CASSPLLLNTEAFF
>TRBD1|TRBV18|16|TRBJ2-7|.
TGTGCCAGCTCACCAAGAGGAAGGGGGCAATCCTACGAGCAGTACTTC
CASSPRGRGQSYEQYF
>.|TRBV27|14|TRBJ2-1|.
TGTGCCAGCAGTTTAGGGCAGAAACACAATGAGCAGTTCTTC
CASSLGQKHNEQFF
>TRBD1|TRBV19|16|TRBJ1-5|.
TGTGCCAGTAGTCCCGGGGCAGGGGGTTTCGGTCAGCCCCAGCATTTT
CASSPGAGGFGQPQHF
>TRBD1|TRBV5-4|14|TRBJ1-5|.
TGTGCCAGCAGCTTGGACAGGGGGGATCAGCCCCAGCATTTT
CASSLDRGDQPQHF
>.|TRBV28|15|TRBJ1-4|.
TGTGCCAGCAGTTTTAGTCAGCTTAGCCAGGAAAAACTGTTTTTT
CASSFSQLSQEKLFF
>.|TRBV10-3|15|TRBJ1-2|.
TGTGCCATCAGGAATAGCTGGGGCGAGACGGATGGCTACACCTTC
CAIRNSWGETDGYTF
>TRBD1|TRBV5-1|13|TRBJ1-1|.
TGCGCCAGCAGCTACGGGACAGACACTGAAGCTTTCTTT
CASSYGTDTEAFF
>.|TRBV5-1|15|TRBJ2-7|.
TGCGCCAGCAGCTTGTATGGTAGGGAGTCCTACGAGCAGTACTTC
CASSLYGRESYEQYF
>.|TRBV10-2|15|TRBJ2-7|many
TGCGCCAGCAGTGACCCAGGGTATGGCGCCTACGAGCAGTACTTC
CASSDPGYGAYEQYF
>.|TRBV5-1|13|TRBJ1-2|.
TGCGCCAGCAGCTTGCCCTCCAACTATGGCTACACCTTC
CASSLPSNYGYTF
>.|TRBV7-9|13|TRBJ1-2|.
TGTGCCAGCAGCTTTTCAGGCCCTCGGGGCTACACCTTC
CASSFSGPRGYTF
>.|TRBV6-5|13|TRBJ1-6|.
TGTGCCAGCAGTTACAGCGGCTATTCACCCCTCCACTTT
CASSYSGYSPLHF
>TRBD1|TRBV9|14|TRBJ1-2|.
TGTGCCAGCAGCCCATTCGACAGGGCCGATGGCTACACCTTC
CASSPFDRADGYTF
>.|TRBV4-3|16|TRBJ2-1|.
TGCGCCAGCAGCCAATTTGGGGCCTCCCCGTACAATGAGCAGTTCTTC
CASSQFGASPYNEQFF
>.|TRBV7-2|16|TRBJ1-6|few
TGTGCCAGCAGTAAACAGCCCAGCTCCTATAATTCACCCCTCCACTTT
CASSKQPSSYNSPLHF
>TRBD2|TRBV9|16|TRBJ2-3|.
TGTGCCAGCAGCGTAGTGGGTCGGGGGGTGTCGGATACGCAGTATTTT
CASSVVGRGVSDTQYF
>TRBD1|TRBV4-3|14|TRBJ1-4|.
TGCGCCAGCAGCCAAGGACAGGGAAATGAAAAACTGTTTTTT
CASSQGQGNEKLFF
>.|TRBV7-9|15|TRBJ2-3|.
TGTTCCAGCAGCTTAGTTGGGGGGATAACAGATACGCAGTATTTT
CSSSLVGGITDTQYF
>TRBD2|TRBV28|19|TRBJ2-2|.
TGTGCCAGCCAATCACTTCCGGGTCAGGTGGGGGGGTGGACCGGGGAGCTGTTTTTT
CASQSLPGQVGGWTGELFF
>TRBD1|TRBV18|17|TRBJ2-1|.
TGTGCCAGCTCACTGGGACAGACGATACGCCCCTACAATGAGCAGTTCTTC
CASSLGQTIRPYNEQFF
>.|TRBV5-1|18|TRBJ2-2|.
TGCGCCAGCAGCTTTTATTCGTCGGATTTTGGAGGAAAAGGGGAGCTGTTTTTT
CASSFYSSDFGGKGELFF
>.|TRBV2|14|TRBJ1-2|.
TGTGCCAGCAGAATTACAGGGTTTTCCTATGGCTACACCTTC
CASRITGFSYGYTF
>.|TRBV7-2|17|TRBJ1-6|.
TGTGCCAGCAGCCCATCGGGTTGGCAGGGTTATAATTCACCCCTCCACTTT
CASSPSGWQGYNSPLHF
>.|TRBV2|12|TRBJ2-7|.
TGTGCCAGCAGTGAGGGGGCATACGAGCAGTACTTC
CASSEGAYEQYF
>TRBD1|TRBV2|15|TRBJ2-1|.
TGTGCCAGCAGAGGACAGGCGAAGTACTACAATGAGCAGTTCTTC
CASRGQAKYYNEQFF
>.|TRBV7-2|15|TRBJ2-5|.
TGTGCCAGCAGCTCAGCCGGGACTTATGAAGAGACCCAGTACTTC
CASSSAGTYEETQYF
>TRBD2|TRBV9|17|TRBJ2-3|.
TGTGCCAGCAGCGTAGCAACTAAGGCGGGGGGCACAGATACGCAGTATTTT
CASSVATKAGGTDTQYF
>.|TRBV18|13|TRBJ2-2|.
TGTGCCAGCTCACCACCCAGTACCGGGGAGCTGTTTTTT
CASSPPSTGELFF
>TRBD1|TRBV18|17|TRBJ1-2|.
TGTGCCAGCTCAATTGCCGGCTCGTCGGGACAGCACTATGGCTACACCTTC
CASSIAGSSGQHYGYTF
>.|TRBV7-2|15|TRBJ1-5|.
TGTGCCAGCAGCGCTTTGACTGAAGGCAATCAGCCCCAGCATTTT
CASSALTEGNQPQHF
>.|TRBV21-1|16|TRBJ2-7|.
TGTGCCAGCAGCAAAGGGGACAGGGGAATGGTTTACGAGCAGTACTTC
CASSKGDRGMVYEQYF
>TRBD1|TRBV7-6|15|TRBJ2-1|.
TGTGCCAGCAGCTCGACAGGGCCCTATTACAATGAGCAGTTCTTC
CASSSTGPYYNEQFF
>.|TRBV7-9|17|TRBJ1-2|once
TGTGCCAGCAGCATCGGGACCGGGACAATCCTTAACTATGGCTACACCTTC
CASSIGTGTILNYGYTF
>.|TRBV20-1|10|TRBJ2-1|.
TGCAGTGCTAGAATATTCGAGCAGTTCTTC
CSARIFEQFF
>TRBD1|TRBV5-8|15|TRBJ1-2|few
TGTGCCAGCAGCCGGGACAGGGGCCCTTTTCACGGCTACACCTTC
CASSRDRGPFHGYTF
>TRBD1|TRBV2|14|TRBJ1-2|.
TGTGCCAGCAGCCCGACAGGGGGCCACTATGGCTACACCTTC
CASSPTGGHYGYTF
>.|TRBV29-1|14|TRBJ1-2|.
TGCAGCGTTGAAGGGGGGGATGGTGGCTATGGCTACACCTTC
CSVEGGDGGYGYTF
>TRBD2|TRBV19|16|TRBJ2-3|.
TGTGCCAGTAGTATAGTGGGAGGGGCAGGAGAAGATACGCAGTATTTT
CASSIVGGAGEDTQYF
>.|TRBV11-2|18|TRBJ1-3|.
TGTGCCAGCAGCTCCAGGGGAGATCGAGGTGGCTCTGGAAACACCATATATTTT
CASSSRGDRGGSGNTIYF